This entry features one T cell receptor (beta chain) sequence. The CDR3 consists of 16 residues. With 2 bases clipped from V and 4 bases from J, the junction kept 3 bases outside the gene matches. Germline-derived CDR1 and CDR2 are MGHRA and YSYEKL. Profiling relied on immunoSEQ multiplex PCR, and the TCRdb table lists in-frame clones only, not all of them. The sample has 210,000 or so clones; 65% to 90% are singletons. These data come from a study of blood T cell repertoires in COVID-19. At the level of the study: Both acute and convalescent COVID-19 samples were obtained from the United States, Italy and Spain. In each case, the material was cDNA or gDNA derived from T cells, B-cell-depleted T cells, or PBMCs.

While infection was still active, Seattle patients were enrolled and then followed longitudinally. Sequences were obtained from peripheral blood. The V and J genes are TRBV4-1 and TRBJ1-5; TRBD1 matches at 12 bases. The TCR sequence derives from a middle-aged man with COVID-19, enrolled during active disease. As DNA, the CDR3 is TGCGCCAGCAGCCAAATGGGACAGGGGGCGAATCAGCCCCAGCATTTT. This encodes CASSQMGQGANQPQHF.